This TCR beta chain was obtained from a study of blood T cell repertoires in COVID-19. Generated by immunoSEQ multiplex PCR, the TCRdb table keeps only in-frame clones and is missing some. This sample carries about 280,000 clones, approximately 80% of them seen once, and the ten largest clones take about 5%. Participant age was roughly 18 to 95 years, and participants resided in about two dozen US areas. Trimming shortened V by 6 bases and J by 7 bases, and 13 bases separated the two germline ends. The CDR3 length is 12 residues. Germline V gene data show CDR1 as SGHKS and CDR2 as YYEKEE (reference sequence).

The sequence was obtained from a middle-aged man who had been exposed to COVID-19. Sequenced material: PBMCs or T cells enriched from blood (not recorded which). V and J are TRBV5-5 and TRBJ1-2, with D hard to call. The CDR3, as DNA: TGTGCCAGCACCCTGGGAGGGTCTGGCTACACCTTC. Amino acid sequence: CASTLGGSGYTF.